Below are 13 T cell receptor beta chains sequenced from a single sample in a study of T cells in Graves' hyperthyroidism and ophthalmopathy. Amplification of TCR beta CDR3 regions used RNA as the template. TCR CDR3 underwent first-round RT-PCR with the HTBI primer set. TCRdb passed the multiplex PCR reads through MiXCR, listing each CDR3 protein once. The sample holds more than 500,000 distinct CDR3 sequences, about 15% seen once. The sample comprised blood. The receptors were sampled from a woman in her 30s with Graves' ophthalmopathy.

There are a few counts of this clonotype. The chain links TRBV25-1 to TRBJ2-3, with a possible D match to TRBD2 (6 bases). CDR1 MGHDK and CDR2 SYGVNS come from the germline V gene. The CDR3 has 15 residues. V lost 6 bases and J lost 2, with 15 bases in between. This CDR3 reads CASSAQGGITDTQYF. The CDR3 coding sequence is TGTGCCAGCAGCGCCCAGGGCGGGATCACAGATACGCAGTATTTT.

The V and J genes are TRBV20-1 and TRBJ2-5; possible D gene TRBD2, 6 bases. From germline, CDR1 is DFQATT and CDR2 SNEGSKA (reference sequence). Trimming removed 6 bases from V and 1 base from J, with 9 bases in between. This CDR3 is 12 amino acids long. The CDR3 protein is CSAVGLQETQYF. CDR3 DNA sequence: TGCAGTGCGGTGGGACTCCAAGAGACCCAGTACTTC.

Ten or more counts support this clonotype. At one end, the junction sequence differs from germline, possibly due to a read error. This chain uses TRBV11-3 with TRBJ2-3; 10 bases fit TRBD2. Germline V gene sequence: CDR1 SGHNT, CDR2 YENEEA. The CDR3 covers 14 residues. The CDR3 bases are TGTGCCAGCAGCTCTAGCGGGAGCATAGATACGCAGTATTTT. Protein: CASSSSGSIDTQYF.

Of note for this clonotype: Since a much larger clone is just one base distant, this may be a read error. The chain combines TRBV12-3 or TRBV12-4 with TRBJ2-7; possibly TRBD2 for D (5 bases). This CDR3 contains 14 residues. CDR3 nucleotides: TGTGCCAGCAGTTTTGCCGGGAAATACGACGAGGAGTACTTC. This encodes CASSFAGKYDEEYF.

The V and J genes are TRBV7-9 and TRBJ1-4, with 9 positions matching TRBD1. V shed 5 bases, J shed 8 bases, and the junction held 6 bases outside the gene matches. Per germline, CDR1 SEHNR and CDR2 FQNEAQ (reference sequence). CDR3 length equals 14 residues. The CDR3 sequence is CASSADRGREKLFF. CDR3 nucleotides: TGTGCCAGCAGCGCGGACAGGGGACGCGAAAAACTGTTTTTT.

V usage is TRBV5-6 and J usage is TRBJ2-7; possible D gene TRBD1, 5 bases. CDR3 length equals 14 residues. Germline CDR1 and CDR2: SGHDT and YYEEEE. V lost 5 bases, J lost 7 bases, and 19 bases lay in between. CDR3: CASSYPLGPLEQYF. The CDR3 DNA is TGTGCCAGCAGTTACCCTTTGGGGCCCCTGGAGCAGTACTTC.

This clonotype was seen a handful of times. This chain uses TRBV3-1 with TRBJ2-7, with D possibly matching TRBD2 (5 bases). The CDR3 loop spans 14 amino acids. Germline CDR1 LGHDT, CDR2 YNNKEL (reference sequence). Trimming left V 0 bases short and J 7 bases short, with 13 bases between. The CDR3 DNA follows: TGTGCCAGCAGCCAAGATATGGAGGAACCTGAGCAGTACTTC. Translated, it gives CASSQDMEEPEQYF.

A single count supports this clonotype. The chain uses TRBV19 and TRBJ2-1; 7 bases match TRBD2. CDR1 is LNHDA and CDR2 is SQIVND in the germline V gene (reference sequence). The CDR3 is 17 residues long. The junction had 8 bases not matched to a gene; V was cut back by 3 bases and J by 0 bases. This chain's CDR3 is CASSIDFAGASYNEQFF. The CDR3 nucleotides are TGTGCCAGTAGTATCGACTTTGCGGGAGCCTCCTACAATGAGCAGTTCTTC.

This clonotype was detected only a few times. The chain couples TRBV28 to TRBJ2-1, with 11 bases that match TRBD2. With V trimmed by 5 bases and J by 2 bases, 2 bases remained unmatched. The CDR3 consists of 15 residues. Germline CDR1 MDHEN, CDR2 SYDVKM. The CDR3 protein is CASSILAGAYNEQFF. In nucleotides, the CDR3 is TGTGCCAGCAGTATACTAGCGGGAGCCTACAATGAGCAGTTCTTC.

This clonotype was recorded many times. This CDR3 reads CAWRGLAEPYNEQFF. The DNA for the CDR3 is TGTGCCTGGAGGGGACTAGCGGAACCCTACAATGAGCAGTTCTTC. The chain employs TRBV30 and TRBJ2-1; 11 nucleotides line up with TRBD2. J lost 2 bases, V lost 3 bases, and 3 bases had no gene match. This CDR3 contains 15 residues. CDR1 is GTSNPN and CDR2 is SVGIG in the germline V gene (reference sequence).

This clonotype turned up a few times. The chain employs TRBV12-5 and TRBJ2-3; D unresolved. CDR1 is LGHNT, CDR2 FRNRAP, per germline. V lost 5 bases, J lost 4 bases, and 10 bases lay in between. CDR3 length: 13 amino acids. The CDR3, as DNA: TGTGCTAGTGGTCTGTCGGGTCCAGATACGCAGTATTTT. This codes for CASGLSGPDTQYF.

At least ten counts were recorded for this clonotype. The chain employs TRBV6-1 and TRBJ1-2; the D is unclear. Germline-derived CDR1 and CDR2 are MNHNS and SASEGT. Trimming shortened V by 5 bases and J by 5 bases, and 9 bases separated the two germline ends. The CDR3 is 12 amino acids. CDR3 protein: CASSNGYYGYTF. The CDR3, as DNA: TGTGCCAGCAGTAATGGGTATTATGGCTACACCTTC.

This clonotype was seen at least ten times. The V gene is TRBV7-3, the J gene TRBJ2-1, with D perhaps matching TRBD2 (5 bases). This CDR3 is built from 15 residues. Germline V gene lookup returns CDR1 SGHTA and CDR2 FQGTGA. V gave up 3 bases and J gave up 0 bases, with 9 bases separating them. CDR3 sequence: CASSLSGNSYNEQFF. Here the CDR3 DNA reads TGTGCCAGCAGCTTGTCGGGAAACTCCTACAATGAGCAGTTCTTC.